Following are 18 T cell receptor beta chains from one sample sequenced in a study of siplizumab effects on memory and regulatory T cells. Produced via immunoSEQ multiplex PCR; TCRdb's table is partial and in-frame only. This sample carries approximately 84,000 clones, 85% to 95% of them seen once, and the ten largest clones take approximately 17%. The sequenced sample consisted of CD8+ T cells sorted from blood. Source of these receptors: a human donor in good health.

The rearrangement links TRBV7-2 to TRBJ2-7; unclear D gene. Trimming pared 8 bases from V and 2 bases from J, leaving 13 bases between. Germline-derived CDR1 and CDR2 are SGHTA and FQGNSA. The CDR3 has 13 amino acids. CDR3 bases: TGTGCCAGCGAAGATGACAACACCTACGAGCAGTACTTC. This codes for CASEDDNTYEQYF. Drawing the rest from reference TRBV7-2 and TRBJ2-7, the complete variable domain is GAGVSQSPSNKVTEKGKDVELRCDPISGHTALYWYRQSLGQGLEFLIYFQGNSAPDKSGLPSDRFSAERTGGSVSTLTIQRTQQEDSAVYLCASEDDNTYEQYFGPGTRLTVT.

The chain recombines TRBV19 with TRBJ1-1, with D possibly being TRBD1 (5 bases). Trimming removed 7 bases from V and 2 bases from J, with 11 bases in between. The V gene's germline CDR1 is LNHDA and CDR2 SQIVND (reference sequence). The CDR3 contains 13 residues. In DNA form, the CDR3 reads TGTGCCAGTACCTCAGGGAAAAACACTGAAGCTTTCTTT. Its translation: CASTSGKNTEAFF. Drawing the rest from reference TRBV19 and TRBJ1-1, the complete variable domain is DGGITQSPKYLFRKEGQNVTLSCEQNLNHDAMYWYRQDPGQGLRLIYYSQIVNDFQKGDIAEGYSVSREKKESFPLTVTSAQKNPTAFYLCASTSGKNTEAFFGQGTRLTVV.

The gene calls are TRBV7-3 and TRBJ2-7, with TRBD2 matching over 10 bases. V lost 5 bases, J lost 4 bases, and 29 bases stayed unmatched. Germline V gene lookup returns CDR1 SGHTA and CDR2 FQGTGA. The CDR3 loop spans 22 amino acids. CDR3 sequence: CASSQLNRPPSGRRKERYEQYF. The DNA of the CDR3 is TGTGCCAGCAGCCAATTAAACCGGCCGCCTAGCGGGAGAAGGAAAGAGAGATACGAGCAGTACTTC.

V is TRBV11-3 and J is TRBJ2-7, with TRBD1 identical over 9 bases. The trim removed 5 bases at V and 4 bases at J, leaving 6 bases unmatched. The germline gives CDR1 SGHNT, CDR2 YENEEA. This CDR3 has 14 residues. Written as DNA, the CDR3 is TGTGCCAGCAGCCCTGGGACAGGGTGGTACGAGCAGTACTTC. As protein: CASSPGTGWYEQYF.

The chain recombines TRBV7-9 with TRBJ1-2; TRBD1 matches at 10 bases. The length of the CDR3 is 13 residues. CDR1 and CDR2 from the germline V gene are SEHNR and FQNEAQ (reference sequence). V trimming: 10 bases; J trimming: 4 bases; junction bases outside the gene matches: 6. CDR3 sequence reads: CATGTGVPYGYTF. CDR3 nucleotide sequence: TGTGCCACGGGGACAGGGGTCCCCTATGGCTACACCTTC.

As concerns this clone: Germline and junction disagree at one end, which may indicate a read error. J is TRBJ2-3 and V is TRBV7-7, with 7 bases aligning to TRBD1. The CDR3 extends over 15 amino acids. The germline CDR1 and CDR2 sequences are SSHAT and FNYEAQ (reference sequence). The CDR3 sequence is CASSFRDSVFDTQYF. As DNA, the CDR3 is TGTGCTAGCAGCTTTCGGGACAGTGTTTTTGATACGCAGTATTTT.

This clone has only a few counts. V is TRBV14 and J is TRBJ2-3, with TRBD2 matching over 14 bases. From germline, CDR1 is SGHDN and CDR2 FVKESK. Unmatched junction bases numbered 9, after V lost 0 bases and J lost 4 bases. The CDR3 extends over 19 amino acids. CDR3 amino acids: CASSQDRRTSGRLADTQYF. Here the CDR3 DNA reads TGTGCCAGCAGCCAAGATCGCAGGACTAGCGGGAGGTTGGCAGATACGCAGTATTTT.

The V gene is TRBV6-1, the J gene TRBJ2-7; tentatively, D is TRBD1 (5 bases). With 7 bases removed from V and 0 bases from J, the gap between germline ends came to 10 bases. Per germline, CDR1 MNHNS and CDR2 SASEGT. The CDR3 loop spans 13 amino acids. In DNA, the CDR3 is TGTGCCAGCAATGACAGATACTCCTACGAGCAGTACTTC. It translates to CASNDRYSYEQYF.

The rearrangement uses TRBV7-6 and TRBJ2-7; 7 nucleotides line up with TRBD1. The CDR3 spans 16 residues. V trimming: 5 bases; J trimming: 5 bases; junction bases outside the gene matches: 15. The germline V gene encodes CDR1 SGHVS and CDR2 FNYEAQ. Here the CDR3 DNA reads TGTGCCAGCAGCCCCCGAAGGCAGGGGGTACGCGACGAGCAGTACTTC. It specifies CASSPRRQGVRDEQYF.

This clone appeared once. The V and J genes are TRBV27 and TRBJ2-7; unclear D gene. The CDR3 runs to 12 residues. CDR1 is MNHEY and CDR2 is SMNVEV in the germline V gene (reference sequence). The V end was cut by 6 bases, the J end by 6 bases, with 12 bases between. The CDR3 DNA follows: TGTGCCAGCAGCCCCTTCCGCGGCGAGCAGTACTTC. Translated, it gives CASSPFRGEQYF.

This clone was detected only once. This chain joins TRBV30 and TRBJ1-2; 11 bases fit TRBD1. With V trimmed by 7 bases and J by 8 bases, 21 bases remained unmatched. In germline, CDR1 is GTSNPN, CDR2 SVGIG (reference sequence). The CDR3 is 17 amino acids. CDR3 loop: CALGGSGTDRGLRGYTF. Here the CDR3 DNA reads TGTGCCTTAGGGGGTAGCGGAACGGACAGGGGGCTTCGAGGCTACACCTTC.

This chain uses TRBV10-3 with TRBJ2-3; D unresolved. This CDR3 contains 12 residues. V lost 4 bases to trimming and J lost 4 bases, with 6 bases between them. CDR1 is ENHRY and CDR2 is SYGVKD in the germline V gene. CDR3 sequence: CAISGRSDTQYF. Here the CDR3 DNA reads TGTGCCATCAGTGGCCGATCAGATACGCAGTATTTT.

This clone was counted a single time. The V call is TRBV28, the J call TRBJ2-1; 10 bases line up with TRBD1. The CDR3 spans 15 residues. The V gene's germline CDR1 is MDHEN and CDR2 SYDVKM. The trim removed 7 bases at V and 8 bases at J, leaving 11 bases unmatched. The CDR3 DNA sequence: TGTGCCAGCACTCCAGGACAGGGGGTTTTTCATGAGCAGTTCTTC. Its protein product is CASTPGQGVFHEQFF.

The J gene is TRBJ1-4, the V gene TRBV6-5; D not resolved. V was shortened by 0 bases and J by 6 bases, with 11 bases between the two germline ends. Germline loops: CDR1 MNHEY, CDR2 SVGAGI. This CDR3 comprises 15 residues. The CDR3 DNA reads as TGTGCCAGCAGTTACTCGATACAGATTTATGAAAAACTGTTTTTT. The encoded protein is CASSYSIQIYEKLFF.

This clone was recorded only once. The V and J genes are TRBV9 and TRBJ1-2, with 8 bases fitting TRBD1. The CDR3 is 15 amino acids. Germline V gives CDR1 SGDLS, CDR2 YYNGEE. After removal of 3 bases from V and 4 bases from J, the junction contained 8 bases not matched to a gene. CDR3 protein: CASSAGGVYFYGYTF. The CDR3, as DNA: TGTGCCAGCAGCGCAGGGGGCGTCTACTTCTATGGCTACACCTTC.

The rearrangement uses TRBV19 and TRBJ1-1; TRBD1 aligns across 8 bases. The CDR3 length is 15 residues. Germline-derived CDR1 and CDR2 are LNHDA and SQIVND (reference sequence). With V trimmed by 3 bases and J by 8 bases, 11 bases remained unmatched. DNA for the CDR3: TGTGCCAGTAGTATTTCGGACAGGGCCCTTCGGGAAGCTTTCTTT. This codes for CASSISDRALREAFF.

The DNA of the CDR3 is TGTGCCAGCTCACCACCACGGGCCGGACCCAGCCAGTACTTC. Residues: CASSPPRAGPSQYF. V is TRBV18 and J is TRBJ2-5; D gene uncertain. The CDR3 sequence is 14 residues long. Per the germline V gene, CDR1 is KGHSH and CDR2 is LQKENI. Trimming removed 0 bases at V and 10 bases at J, with 15 bases between.

CDR3: CASSPGGVKQFF. The CDR3 nucleotides are TGTGCCAGCAGCCCCGGGGGGGTGAAGCAGTTCTTC. The chain employs TRBV6-5 and TRBJ2-1; 8 nucleotides agree with TRBD2. The V and J ends lost 6 bases and 11 bases, in that order; junction bases with no gene match: 6. Germline lookup yields CDR1 MNHEY and CDR2 SVGAGI. The CDR3 is made up of 12 amino acids.